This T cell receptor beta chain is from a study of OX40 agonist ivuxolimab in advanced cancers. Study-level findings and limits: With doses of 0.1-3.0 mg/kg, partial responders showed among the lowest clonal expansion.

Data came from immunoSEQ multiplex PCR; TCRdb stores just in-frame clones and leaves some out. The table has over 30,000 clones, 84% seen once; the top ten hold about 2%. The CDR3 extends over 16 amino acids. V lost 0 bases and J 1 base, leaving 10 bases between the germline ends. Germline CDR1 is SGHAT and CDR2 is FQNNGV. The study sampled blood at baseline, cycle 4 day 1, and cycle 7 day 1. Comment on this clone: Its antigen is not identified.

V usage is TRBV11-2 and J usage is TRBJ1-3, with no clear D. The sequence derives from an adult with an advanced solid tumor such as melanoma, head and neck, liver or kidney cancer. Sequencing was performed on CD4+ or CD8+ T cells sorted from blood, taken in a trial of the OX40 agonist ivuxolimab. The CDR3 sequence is CASSLDLGKSGNTIYF. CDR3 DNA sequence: TGTGCCAGCAGCTTAGATCTCGGCAAGTCTGGAAACACCATATATTTT.